A selection of T cell receptor beta chains follows, all from one sample in a study of OX40 agonist ivuxolimab in advanced cancers. Repertoires were generated with immunoSEQ multiplex PCR, while TCRdb's copy carries only in-frame clones and drops some. The table includes around 30,000 clones, about 83% detected once. The sample consisted of CD4+ or CD8+ T cells sorted from blood, taken in a trial of the OX40 agonist ivuxolimab. These receptors were taken from an adult with an advanced solid tumor such as melanoma, head and neck, liver or kidney cancer. CDR3s include the opening cysteine and the closing phenylalanine or tryptophan. D genes are given only for firm matches. Size tells how often a clone was seen (once, few, many) or the class of an expanded clone, and some rows leave it out.

.	TRBV5-1	.	TRBJ1-2	CASSSGFYGYTF	TGCGCCAGCAGCTCAGGATTTTATGGCTACACCTTC
.	TRBV7-3	.	TRBJ2-7	CASSLDEVGYTSYEQYF	TGTGCCAGCAGCTTAGATGAGGTTGGGTATACCTCCTACGAGCAGTACTTC
.	TRBV28	.	TRBJ1-5	CASSLPGRNQPQHF	TGTGCCAGCAGTTTGCCAGGGAGGAATCAGCCCCAGCATTTT
TRBD2	TRBV14	.	TRBJ2-7	CASSPLAGASSYEQYF	TGTGCCAGCAGCCCTCTAGCGGGGGCGAGCTCCTACGAGCAGTACTTC
.	TRBV27	.	TRBJ1-6	CASSPMANSPLHF	TGTGCCAGCAGCCCCATGGCTAATTCACCCCTCCACTTT
.	TRBV28	.	TRBJ2-7	CASSPPIGSSYEQYF	TGTGCCAGCAGTCCCCCCATTGGAAGCTCCTACGAGCAGTACTTC
.	TRBV6-6	.	TRBJ2-2	CAGKADTGELFF	TGTGCCGGTAAAGCTGACACCGGGGAGCTGTTTTTT
.	TRBV7-9	.	TRBJ1-4	CASLLSREGPNEKLFF	TGTGCCAGCTTATTAAGTCGGGAGGGACCTAATGAAAAACTGTTTTTT
.	TRBV9	.	TRBJ2-5	CASSVAGTYQETQYF	TGTGCCAGCAGCGTAGCAGGCACGTACCAAGAGACCCAGTACTTC
TRBD1	TRBV6-1	.	TRBJ2-5	CASSGDRDETQYF	TGTGCCAGCAGTGGAGACAGGGATGAGACCCAGTACTTC
TRBD2	TRBV27	.	TRBJ2-1	CASSSLGLAGVNEQFF	TGTGCCAGCAGTTCCCTCGGACTAGCGGGAGTAAATGAGCAGTTCTTC
.	TRBV7-9	few	TRBJ1-2	CASSLAAGNNYGYTF	TGTGCCAGCAGCTTAGCGGCAGGGAATAACTATGGCTACACCTTC
TRBD2	TRBV7-8	few	TRBJ2-1	CASSPQRGDNEQFF	TGTGCCAGCAGCCCCCAGCGGGGGGACAATGAGCAGTTCTTC
TRBD1	TRBV9	few	TRBJ2-7	CASSDGTAYEQYF	TGTGCCAGCAGCGACGGGACAGCCTACGAGCAGTACTTC
.	TRBV11-3	.	TRBJ2-2	CASSLRREDGELFF	TGTGCCAGCAGCTTACGCAGGGAGGACGGGGAGCTGTTTTTT
.	TRBV9	.	TRBJ2-1	CASSVGILGEFEQFF	TGTGCCAGCAGCGTAGGTATTTTAGGAGAGTTTGAGCAGTTCTTC